These 4 T cell receptor beta chains share one sample of origin, sequenced in a study of blood T cell repertoires in COVID-19. Some clones are missing from TCRdb's copy, which holds only in-frame ones; the method was immunoSEQ multiplex PCR. The table lists 200,000 to 250,000 clones, about 85% of them singletons. Material: peripheral blood. These receptors all stem from a woman between 18 and 29 years old who had recovered from COVID-19.

The chain joins TRBV7-9 to TRBJ1-3; no definite D call. CDR1 is SEHNR and CDR2 is FQNEAQ in the germline V gene (reference sequence). Trimming removed 2 bases from V and 4 bases from J, with 18 bases in between. CDR3 length: 17 residues. CDR3 sequence reads: CASSLIHLTGRGNTIYF. The CDR3 nucleotides read TGTGCCAGCAGCTTAATCCATCTAACGGGGAGGGGAAACACCATATATTTT.

The rearrangement uses TRBV3-1 (or the pseudogene TRBV3-2) and TRBJ2-1, with a possible D match to TRBD2 (6 bases). The V end lost 0 bases, the J end lost 8 bases, and 17 bases lay between the germline ends. Germline loops: CDR1 LGHDT, CDR2 YNNKEL (reference sequence). The CDR3 loop spans 16 amino acids. In DNA, the CDR3 is TGTGCCAGCAGCCAAGATCAGGGCGGAGGGATGGATGAGCAGTTCTTC. It specifies CASSQDQGGGMDEQFF.

The chain has TRBV5-1 and TRBJ1-1; 10 nucleotides align to TRBD1. The germline V gene encodes CDR1 SGHRS and CDR2 YFSETQ. The V gene end was trimmed by 2 bases and the J gene end by 3 bases; junction bases not matched to a gene: 4. The CDR3 consists of 15 residues. Written as DNA, the CDR3 is TGCGCCAGCAGCTTAACCGGGACAGGGGACACTGAAGCTTTCTTT. It translates to CASSLTGTGDTEAFF.

This clone was counted only a few times. V and J are TRBV5-4 and TRBJ2-7, with D tentatively TRBD2 (6 bases). The CDR3 consists of 17 residues. Germline CDR1 reads SGHNT; CDR2 reads YYREEE (reference sequence). Trimming stripped 5 bases from V and 3 bases from J, with 24 bases between. In DNA, the CDR3 is TGTGCCAGCAGTCCAGACTATAGCGGTGATTCCCTCTACGAGCAGTACTTC. Its translation is CASSPDYSGDSLYEQYF.